These 29 T cell receptor beta chains were sequenced from one sample in a study of graft-versus-host responses after intestinal transplantation (dated by TCRdb to the early 2020s). The antigens of these receptors remain unknown. The library was produced with the immunoSEQ multiplex PCR assay. In its TCRdb copy, this immuneACCESS table keeps in-frame sequences only and misses some clones. Where compared with another copy, unresolved V genes explain less than half of these, and the others have no known cause. The sample table lists 90,000 to 95,000 clones, 90% to 95% of them with a count of one. Approximately 0.5% of the sample comes from the top ten. Read against the paper, the sample's time point label means: cells obtained before transplantation from donor or recipient. The sequences come from unstimulated CD8+ T cells sorted from spleen or lymph node cells, collected before intestinal transplant. These receptors originate from a human donor who received an intestinal transplant.

The chain carries TRBV25-1 and TRBJ2-5; D is undetermined. The CDR3 covers 14 residues. Germline V CDR1 and CDR2: MGHDK, SYGVNS. V lost 0 bases, J lost 9 bases, and 14 bases lay in between. The CDR3 coding sequence is TGTGCCAGCAGTGAATATTTAGAGCGCTCAGCCCAGTACTTC. Amino acids: CASSEYLERSAQYF.

The chain couples TRBV7-6 to TRBJ2-2; 8 nucleotides agree with TRBD1. Germline assignment: CDR1 SGHVS and CDR2 FNYEAQ. Losses at the gene ends were 5 bases for V and 5 bases for J; bases not matched to a gene: 7. The CDR3 contains 15 residues. The CDR3 region has the DNA TGTGCCAGCAGCCCACGGGACAGGTCGACCGGGGAGCTGTTTTTT. As protein: CASSPRDRSTGELFF.

This chain connects TRBV4-3 to TRBJ2-5, with 14 nucleotides matching TRBD2. Losses at the gene ends were 4 bases for V and 5 bases for J; bases not matched to a gene: 12. The CDR3 length is 18 residues. Per the germline V gene, CDR1 is LGHNA and CDR2 is YSLEER. CDR3 residues: CASSPTSGGAGVGETQYF. The CDR3 nucleotides are TGCGCCAGCAGCCCGACTAGCGGGGGGGCTGGTGTAGGCGAGACCCAGTACTTC.

This sequence joins TRBV19 and TRBJ2-2; tentative D call: TRBD2 (5 bases). Germline assignment: CDR1 LNHDA and CDR2 SQIVND (reference sequence). V lost 8 bases and J 6 bases, leaving 16 bases between the germline ends. This CDR3 spans 14 amino acids. The DNA for the CDR3 is TGTGCCAGTGGAGAGCTGGACTCGTCCGGGGAGCTGTTTTTT. Amino acids: CASGELDSSGELFF. Full variable domain (missing parts from reference TRBV19 and TRBJ2-2): DGGITQSPKYLFRKEGQNVTLSCEQNLNHDAMYWYRQDPGQGLRLIYYSQIVNDFQKGDIAEGYSVSREKKESFPLTVTSAQKNPTAFYLCASGELDSSGELFFGEGSRLTVL.

This clone was seen a single time. The rearrangement uses TRBV19 and TRBJ2-3, with D perhaps matching TRBD2 (5 bases). With 3 bases removed from V and 0 bases from J, the gap between germline ends came to 7 bases. This CDR3 has 14 residues. Germline V gene data show CDR1 as LNHDA and CDR2 as SQIVND (reference sequence). CDR3 DNA: TGTGCCAGTAGTATCGAGGGTAGCACAGATACGCAGTATTTT. It translates to CASSIEGSTDTQYF.

The DNA for the CDR3 is TGTGCCAGCAGACCCCACCCCGCGGGAGGGGGGACCGGGGAGCTGTTTTTT. Translated, it gives CASRPHPAGGGTGELFF. The chain recombines TRBV2 with TRBJ2-2, with TRBD2 matching 9 bases. After removal of 6 bases from V and 5 bases from J, the junction contained 13 bases not matched to a gene. The CDR3 length is 17 residues. In germline, CDR1 is SNHLY, CDR2 FYNNEI. The full variable domain, in which reference TRBV2 and TRBJ2-2 provide the parts outside the CDR3, is EPEVTQTPSHQVTQMGQEVILRCVPISNHLYFYWYRQILGQKVEFLVSFYNNEISEKSEIFDDQFSVERPDGSNFTLKIRSTKLEDSAMYFCASRPHPAGGGTGELFFGEGSRLTVL.

The chain recombines TRBV7-9 with TRBJ2-1; TRBD2 matches at 7 bases. Germline V gives CDR1 SEHNR, CDR2 FQNEAQ (reference sequence). V was pared by 1 base and J by 2 bases, with 11 bases of the junction left unmatched. The CDR3 extends over 18 amino acids. CDR3 protein: CASSLGFAEGGAYNEQFF. CDR3 in DNA: TGTGCCAGCAGCTTAGGGTTTGCCGAGGGAGGGGCCTACAATGAGCAGTTCTTC.

This rearrangement joins TRBV28 to TRBJ2-1, with 10 bases identical to TRBD2. Germline V gives CDR1 MDHEN, CDR2 SYDVKM. The CDR3 is 16 amino acids. Trimming took 5 bases from V and 10 from J; bases not matched to a gene: 14. CDR3 residues: CASSPLSGRALFEQFF. The CDR3 coding sequence is TGTGCCAGCAGTCCATTAAGCGGGAGGGCCCTATTCGAGCAGTTCTTC.

The chain has TRBV14 and TRBJ2-7; D may be TRBD1 (5 bases). V was clipped by 2 bases and J by 0 bases, with 17 bases between them. The CDR3 loop spans 17 amino acids. Germline CDR1 and CDR2: SGHDN and FVKESK. Written as DNA, the CDR3 is TGTGCCAGCAGCCAAAGCCCCAGGGATATTAGCTCCTACGAGCAGTACTTC. Encoded protein: CASSQSPRDISSYEQYF.

Comment on this clone: This specimen includes other DNA sequences encoding the same CDR3. The genes are TRBV27 and TRBJ2-7; 10 bases are a match to TRBD1. Looked up from germline, CDR1 is MNHEY and CDR2 is SMNVEV (reference sequence). J was trimmed by 4 bases and V by 2 bases; bases with no gene match: 2. This CDR3 is 14 amino acids long. The CDR3 spells CASSLGTGAYEQYF. The CDR3 DNA reads TGTGCCAGCAGTTTAGGGACAGGGGCGTACGAGCAGTACTTC.

The V gene is TRBV19, the J gene TRBJ1-6; no definite D call. Germline CDR1 reads LNHDA; CDR2 reads SQIVND (reference sequence). The ends were cut back, 3 bases at V and 7 bases at J, with 10 bases in the middle. The CDR3 is 14 residues long. The DNA of the CDR3 is TGTGCCAGTAGTATCGAACTCGGGAATTCACCCCTCCACTTT. This gives the protein CASSIELGNSPLHF.

The rearrangement links TRBV4-1 to TRBJ2-7, with D perhaps TRBD2 (5 bases). The CDR3 has 15 amino acids. The germline CDR1 and CDR2 sequences are MGHRA and YSYEKL. V shed 4 bases and J shed 0 bases, with 13 bases lying between them. The CDR3 loop reads CASSLSDMSSYEQYF. The CDR3 bases are TGCGCCAGCAGCCTTAGCGACATGAGCTCCTACGAGCAGTACTTC.

The rearrangement joins TRBV4-1 to TRBJ2-1; perhaps TRBD1 as D (7 bases). Trimming took 1 base from V and 6 from J, leaving 19 bases between them. Germline CDR1 MGHRA, CDR2 YSYEKL. The CDR3 has 17 amino acids. In DNA, the CDR3 is TGCGCCAGCAGCCAAGGGCTACAGGGGTGGAGGGTCAATGAGCAGTTCTTC. This translates into CASSQGLQGWRVNEQFF.

The V gene is TRBV23-1, the J gene TRBJ1-3; the D is unclear. TRBV23-1 is marked as an open reading frame, function uncertain. Trimming took 4 bases from V and 4 from J, leaving 11 bases between them. The CDR3 totals 14 residues. CDR3 residues: CASSPPCPGNTIYF. The CDR3 DNA reads as TGCGCCAGCAGTCCCCCATGTCCCGGAAACACCATATATTTT.

The gene calls are TRBV5-1 and TRBJ2-7; 8 nucleotides agree with TRBD2. The germline V gene encodes CDR1 SGHRS and CDR2 YFSETQ. After removal of 0 bases from V and 1 base from J, the junction contained 9 bases not matched to a gene. This CDR3 contains 17 residues. In DNA form, the CDR3 reads TGCGCCAGCAGCTTGGACGCTAGCGGGCCCTATTCCTACGAGCAGTACTTC. Its protein is CASSLDASGPYSYEQYF.

This sequence joins TRBV6-5 and TRBJ2-1; 9 nucleotides line up with TRBD1. This CDR3 is 13 amino acids long. Germline trimming cut 5 bases from V and 10 bases from J; bases unmatched to any gene: 6. Germline V gene data show CDR1 as MNHEY and CDR2 as SVGAGI. CDR3 coding DNA: TGTGCCAGCAGTCTCAACAGGGGGCGGGAGCAGTTCTTC. This encodes CASSLNRGREQFF.

The J gene is TRBJ2-1, the V gene TRBV27; 8 positions agree with TRBD1. CDR3 length: 15 amino acids. Germline loops: CDR1 MNHEY, CDR2 SMNVEV (reference sequence). Trimming cost V 0 bases and J 7 bases; bases outside gene matches: 5. This CDR3 is CASSLSWTGRNEQFF. The CDR3 DNA sequence: TGTGCCAGCAGTTTATCGTGGACAGGGAGGAATGAGCAGTTCTTC.

The gene calls are TRBV25-1 and TRBJ2-1; D gene uncertain. Germline CDR1 reads MGHDK; CDR2 reads SYGVNS. The CDR3 contains 14 residues. Trimming pared 5 bases from V and 9 bases from J, leaving 17 bases between. DNA of the CDR3: TGTGCCAGCAGTAACCCATCGTATAGTGGTGAGCAGTTCTTC. This sequence encodes CASSNPSYSGEQFF.

This rearrangement joins TRBV27 to TRBJ1-1; D gene uncertain. Per the germline V gene, CDR1 is MNHEY and CDR2 is SMNVEV (reference sequence). V lost 5 bases, J lost 8 bases, and 18 bases lay in between. The length of the CDR3 is 14 residues. The CDR3 reads CASSPLVDAEEAFF. The CDR3 DNA reads as TGTGCCAGCAGTCCCCTTGTCGATGCGGAGGAAGCTTTCTTT.

This rearrangement joins TRBV7-9 to TRBJ2-7; D gene unclear. V was pared by 8 bases and J by 0 bases, with 11 bases between. Germline-derived CDR1 and CDR2 are SEHNR and FQNEAQ (reference sequence). CDR3 length equals 13 residues. CDR3 nucleotide sequence: TGTGCCAGCTCCCACCCGAGCTCCTACGAGCAGTACTTC. Protein sequence: CASSHPSSYEQYF.

This clone showed up just once. The chain recombines TRBV5-1 with TRBJ1-1, with D perhaps TRBD1 (5 bases). This CDR3 has 13 residues. Germline-derived CDR1 and CDR2 are SGHRS and YFSETQ. V was clipped by 3 bases and J by 3 bases, with 9 bases between them. This CDR3 is CASSSGGDTEAFF. The CDR3 nucleotides are TGCGCCAGCAGCTCGGGGGGGGACACTGAAGCTTTCTTT.

CDR3 nucleotide sequence: TGCGCCAGCAGCCAAAAACGGCTCCGGGACACCCCACTGGTATCTAATGAAAAACTGTTTTTT. Its protein product is CASSQKRLRDTPLVSNEKLFF. The V and J genes are TRBV4-1 and TRBJ1-4; perhaps TRBD1 as D (6 bases). V dropped 2 bases and J dropped 3 bases, with 28 bases sitting between them. The CDR3 is 21 amino acids. CDR1 and CDR2 (germline): MGHRA, YSYEKL.

The V and J genes are TRBV27 and TRBJ2-1; 9 bases are shared with TRBD2. CDR3 length equals 15 residues. Germline V gene data show CDR1 as MNHEY and CDR2 as SMNVEV (reference sequence). Trimming at V came to 4 bases and at J to 10 bases, leaving 11 bases not matched to a gene. CDR3 sequence reads: CASSWSAGGPSEQFF. In DNA form, the CDR3 reads TGTGCCAGCAGTTGGTCAGCGGGAGGACCCTCGGAGCAGTTCTTC.

The rearrangement links TRBV5-6 to TRBJ1-6; 8 nucleotides line up with TRBD1. Germline assignment: CDR1 SGHDT and CDR2 YYEEEE. The ends lost 4 bases at V and 8 bases at J; junction bases unmatched: 5. The CDR3 runs to 14 residues. This chain's CDR3 is CASSQTGEHSPLHF. The DNA of the CDR3 is TGTGCCAGCAGCCAGACAGGGGAACATTCACCCCTCCACTTT.

This chain links TRBV19 with TRBJ1-1; no definite D call. Trimming took 6 bases from V and 12 from J, leaving 5 bases between them. This CDR3 is 8 amino acids long. CDR1 is LNHDA, CDR2 SQIVND, per germline (reference sequence). CDR3 sequence reads: CASSSSFF. As DNA, the CDR3 is TGTGCCAGTAGCTCCTCTTTCTTT.

V usage is TRBV6-1 and J usage is TRBJ1-1; D unresolved. V was pared by 2 bases and J by 6 bases, with 19 bases between. The CDR3 consists of 16 residues. CDR1 and CDR2 (germline): MNHNS, SASEGT. CDR3 nucleotide sequence: TGTGCCAGCAGTGAAAGCCTACTACAAAGGTTCGCTGAAGCTTTCTTT. Translation: CASSESLLQRFAEAFF.

The rearrangement links TRBV28 to TRBJ2-1; TRBD2 matches 7 bases. The V segment lost 5 bases and the J segment 5 bases; nucleotides outside the gene matches: 6. Germline V gives CDR1 MDHEN, CDR2 SYDVKM. The CDR3 is 14 residues long. The CDR3 region is CASSPGLADNEQFF. In DNA form, the CDR3 reads TGTGCCAGCAGTCCTGGGCTAGCGGACAATGAGCAGTTCTTC.

V usage is TRBV7-6 and J usage is TRBJ2-1; the match to TRBD2 covers 9 bases. With V trimmed by 2 bases and J by 5 bases, 7 bases remained unmatched. In germline, CDR1 is SGHVS, CDR2 FNYEAQ. The CDR3 covers 16 residues. The CDR3 region has the DNA TGTGCCAGCAGCTTACCAACTAGCGGGTTCGACAATGAGCAGTTCTTC. Its protein product is CASSLPTSGFDNEQFF.

This rearrangement joins TRBV6-1 to TRBJ2-1, with TRBD2 matching 12 bases. The CDR3 is made up of 15 amino acids. The germline V gene encodes CDR1 MNHNS and CDR2 SASEGT. V lost 3 bases and J lost 8; bases outside the gene matches: 5. CDR3 amino acids: CASSESLAGGHEQFF. In DNA, the CDR3 is TGTGCCAGCAGTGAGAGTCTAGCGGGAGGGCATGAGCAGTTCTTC.